The present TCR beta chain was sequenced within a study of blood T cells in healthy people across ages. This clonotype was detected a few times. Staff drew about 10 milliliters of peripheral blood from each donor. For the second PCR, which ran for 7 to 11 cycles, a sample-barcoded 5' primer and a J-beta primer mix were used. In TCRdb, the 5' RACE reads were re-called with MiXCR into one record per CDR3 protein. The table includes around 800,000 distinct CDR3 sequences, around 24% detected once. Germline CDR1 GTSNPN, CDR2 SVGIG (reference sequence). The CDR3 runs to 13 residues. The V and J ends lost 3 bases and 8 bases, in that order; junction bases with no gene match: 8. Another study also made use of these data, one on T cells of mothers and their children.

The sequence came from a boy under 18 in good health. This chain uses TRBV30 with TRBJ1-2, with 8 nucleotides matching TRBD1. The sample consisted of blood. The CDR3 nucleotides read TGTGCCTGGAGCGGACAGGGCGCAGGGGGCTACACCTTC. Translation gives CAWSGQGAGGYTF.